This T cell receptor (beta chain) emerged from a study of liver allograft versus peripheral blood T cells. Study-wide context: The study compared liver allograft T cell receptor repertoires against peripheral blood repertoires of liver transplant recipients.

TCRdb reprocessed the reads via MiXCR and lists one record per CDR3 protein. The repertoire consists of approximately 12,000 distinct CDR3 sequences, with about 25% occurring once and the leading ten covering 1.6%. Trimming removed 4 bases from V and 5 bases from J; junction bases left unmatched: 12. The germline V gene encodes CDR1 SQVTM and CDR2 ANQGSEA. The CDR3 totals 15 residues. By frequency in the sample, this clonotype is medium-sized (0.01 to 0.1%). This receptor was obtained from a human patient who had a liver transplant. The T cells may come from the graft donor. V gene TRBV29-1 combines with J gene TRBJ1-1; 8 nucleotides agree with TRBD1. The CDR3 DNA is TGCAGCGTTGTTGGCAGGGGGCGAAGGGGTACTGAAGCTTTCTTT. Translation gives CSVVGRGRRGTEAFF.